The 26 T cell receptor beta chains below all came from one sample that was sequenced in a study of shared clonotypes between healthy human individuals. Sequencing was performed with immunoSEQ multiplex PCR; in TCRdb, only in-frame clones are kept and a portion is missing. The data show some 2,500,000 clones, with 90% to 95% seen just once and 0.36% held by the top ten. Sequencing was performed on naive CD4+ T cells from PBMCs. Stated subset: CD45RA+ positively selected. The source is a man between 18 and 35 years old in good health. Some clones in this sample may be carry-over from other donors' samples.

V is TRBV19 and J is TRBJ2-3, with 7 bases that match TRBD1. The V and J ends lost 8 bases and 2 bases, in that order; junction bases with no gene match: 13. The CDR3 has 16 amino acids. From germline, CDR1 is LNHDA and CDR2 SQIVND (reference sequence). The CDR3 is CASSVARTGVTDTQYF. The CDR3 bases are TGTGCCAGTTCCGTAGCAAGGACAGGAGTCACAGATACGCAGTATTTT.

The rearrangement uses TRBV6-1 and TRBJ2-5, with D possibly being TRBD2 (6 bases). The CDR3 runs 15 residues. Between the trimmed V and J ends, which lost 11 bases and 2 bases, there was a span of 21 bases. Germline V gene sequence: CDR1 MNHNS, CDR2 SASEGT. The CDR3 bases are TGTGCCGGCTCTGGGGGGTGGGCTCTACAAGAGACCCAGTACTTC. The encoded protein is CAGSGGWALQETQYF.

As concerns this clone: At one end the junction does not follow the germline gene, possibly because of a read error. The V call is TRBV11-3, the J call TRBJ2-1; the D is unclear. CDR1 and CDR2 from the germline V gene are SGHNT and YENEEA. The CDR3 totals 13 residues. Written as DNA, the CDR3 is TGTGCCAGCAGCCCCGGCCTGTTCGCTGAGCAATTCTTC. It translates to CASSPGLFAEQFF.

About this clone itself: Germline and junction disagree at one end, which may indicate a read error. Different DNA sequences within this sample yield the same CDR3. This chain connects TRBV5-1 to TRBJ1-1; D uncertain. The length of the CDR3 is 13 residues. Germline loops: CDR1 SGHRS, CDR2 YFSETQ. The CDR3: CASSLDLNTEAFF. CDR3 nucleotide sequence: TGCGCCAGCAGTTTGGACCTCAACACTGAAGCTTTCTTT.

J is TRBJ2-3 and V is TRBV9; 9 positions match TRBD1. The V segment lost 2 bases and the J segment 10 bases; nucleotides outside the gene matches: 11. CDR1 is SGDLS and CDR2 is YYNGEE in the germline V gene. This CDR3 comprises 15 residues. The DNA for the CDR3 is TGTGCCAGCAGCGTCCGGGACAGGGTGGGCCCTGCGCAGTATTTT. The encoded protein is CASSVRDRVGPAQYF.

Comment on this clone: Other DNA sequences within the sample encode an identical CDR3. The CDR3 loop is CASSLGRGEKLFF. CDR3 sequence (DNA): TGTGCCAGCAGTTTGGGCAGAGGCGAAAAACTGTTTTTT. The chain combines TRBV28 with TRBJ1-4, with no clear D. CDR1 is MDHEN, CDR2 SYDVKM, per germline. The V end was cut by 3 bases, the J end by 8 bases, with 10 bases between. The CDR3 contains 13 residues.

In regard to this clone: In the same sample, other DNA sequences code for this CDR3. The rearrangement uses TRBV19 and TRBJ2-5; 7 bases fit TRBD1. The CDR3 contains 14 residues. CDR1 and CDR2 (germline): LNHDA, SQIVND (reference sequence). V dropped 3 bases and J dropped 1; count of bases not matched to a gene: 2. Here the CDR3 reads CASSIEGAQETQYF. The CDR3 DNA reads TGTGCCAGTAGTATTGAGGGGGCCCAAGAGACCCAGTACTTC.

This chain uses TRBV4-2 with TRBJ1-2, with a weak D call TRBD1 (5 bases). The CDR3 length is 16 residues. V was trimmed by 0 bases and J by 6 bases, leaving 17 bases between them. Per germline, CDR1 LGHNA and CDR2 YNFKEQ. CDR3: CASSQEVVGRGDGYTF. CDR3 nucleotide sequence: TGTGCCAGCAGCCAAGAAGTGGTGGGGCGCGGCGATGGCTACACCTTC.

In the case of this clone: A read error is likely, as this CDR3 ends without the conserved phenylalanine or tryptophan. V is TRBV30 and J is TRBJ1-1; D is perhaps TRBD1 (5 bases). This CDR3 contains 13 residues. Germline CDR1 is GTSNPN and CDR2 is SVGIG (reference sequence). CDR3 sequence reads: CVWSWRGVTEAFL. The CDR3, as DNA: TGTGTCTGGAGTTGGAGAGGGGTCACCGAAGCTTTCCTT.

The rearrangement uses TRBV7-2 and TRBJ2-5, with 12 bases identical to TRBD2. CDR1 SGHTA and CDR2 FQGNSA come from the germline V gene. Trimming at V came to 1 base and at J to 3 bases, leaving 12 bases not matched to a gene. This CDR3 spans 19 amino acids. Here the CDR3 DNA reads TGTGCCAGCAGCTTAGGTCCCCCTAGCGGGAGGGCGGAAAAAGAGACCCAGTACTTC. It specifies CASSLGPPSGRAEKETQYF.

CDR3 coding DNA: TGTGCCAGCAGTCCAAATGGGCCGACCGCAACTAATGAAAAACTGTTTTTT. Its protein product is CASSPNGPTATNEKLFF. The rearrangement uses TRBV2 and TRBJ1-4; D is ambiguous. The CDR3 is 17 amino acids. The germline gives CDR1 SNHLY, CDR2 FYNNEI. Between the trimmed V and J ends, which lost 5 bases and 0 bases, there was a span of 16 bases.

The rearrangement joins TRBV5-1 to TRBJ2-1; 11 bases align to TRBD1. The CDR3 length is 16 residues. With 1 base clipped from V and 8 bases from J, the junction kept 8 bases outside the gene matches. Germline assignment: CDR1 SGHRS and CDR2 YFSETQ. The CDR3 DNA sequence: TGCGCCAGCAGCTTGATGGACAGGGGGCTCTCGGATGAGCAGTTCTTC. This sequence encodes CASSLMDRGLSDEQFF.

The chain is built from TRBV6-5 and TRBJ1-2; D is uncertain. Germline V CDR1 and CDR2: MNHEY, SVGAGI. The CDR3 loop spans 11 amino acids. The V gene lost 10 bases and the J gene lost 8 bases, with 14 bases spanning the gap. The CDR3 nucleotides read TGTGCCACCGTGGACCTGCTCGGCTACACCTTC. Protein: CATVDLLGYTF.

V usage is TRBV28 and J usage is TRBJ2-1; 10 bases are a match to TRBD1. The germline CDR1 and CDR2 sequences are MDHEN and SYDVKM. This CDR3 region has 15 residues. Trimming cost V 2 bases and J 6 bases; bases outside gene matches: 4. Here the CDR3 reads CASSLTGQGSNEQFF. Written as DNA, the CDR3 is TGTGCCAGCAGTTTAACGGGACAGGGGAGCAATGAGCAGTTCTTC.

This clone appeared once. The CDR3 loop reads CASSAVAPYEQYF. Here the CDR3 DNA reads TGTGCCAGCAGTGCGGTCGCACCCTACGAGCAGTACTTC. J is TRBJ2-7 and V is TRBV2, with no clear D. The CDR3 extends over 13 amino acids. Trimming left V 4 bases short and J 2 bases short, with 9 bases between. CDR1 is SNHLY, CDR2 FYNNEI, per germline.

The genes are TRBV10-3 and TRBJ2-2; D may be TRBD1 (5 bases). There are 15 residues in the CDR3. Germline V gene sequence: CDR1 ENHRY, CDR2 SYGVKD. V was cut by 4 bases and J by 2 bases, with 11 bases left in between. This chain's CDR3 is CAISVRQLNTGELFF. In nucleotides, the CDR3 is TGTGCCATCAGTGTAAGACAGTTAAACACCGGGGAGCTGTTTTTT.

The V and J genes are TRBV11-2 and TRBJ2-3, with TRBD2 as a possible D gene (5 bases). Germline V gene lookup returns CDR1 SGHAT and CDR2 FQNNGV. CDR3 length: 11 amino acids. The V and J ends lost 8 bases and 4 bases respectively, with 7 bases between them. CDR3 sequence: CASGSADTQYF. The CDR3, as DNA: TGTGCCAGCGGGAGTGCAGATACGCAGTATTTT.

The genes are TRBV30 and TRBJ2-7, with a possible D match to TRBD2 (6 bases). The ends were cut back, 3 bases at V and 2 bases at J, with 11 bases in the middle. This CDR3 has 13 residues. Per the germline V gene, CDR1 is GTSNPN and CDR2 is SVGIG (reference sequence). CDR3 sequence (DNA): TGTGCCTGGAGGGTCACTAGCACCTACGAGCAGTACTTC. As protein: CAWRVTSTYEQYF.

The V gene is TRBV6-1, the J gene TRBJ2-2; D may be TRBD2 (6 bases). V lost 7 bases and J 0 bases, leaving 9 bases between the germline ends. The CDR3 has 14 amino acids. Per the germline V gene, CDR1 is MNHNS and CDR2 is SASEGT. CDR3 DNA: TGTGCCAGCACCGGCGGGGCGAACACCGGGGAGCTGTTTTTT. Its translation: CASTGGANTGELFF.

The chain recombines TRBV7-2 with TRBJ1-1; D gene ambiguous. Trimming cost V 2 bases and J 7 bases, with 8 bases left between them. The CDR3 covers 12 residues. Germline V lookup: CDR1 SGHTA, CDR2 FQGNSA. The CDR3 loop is CASSLMTVEAFF. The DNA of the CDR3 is TGTGCCAGCAGCTTAATGACGGTTGAAGCTTTCTTT.

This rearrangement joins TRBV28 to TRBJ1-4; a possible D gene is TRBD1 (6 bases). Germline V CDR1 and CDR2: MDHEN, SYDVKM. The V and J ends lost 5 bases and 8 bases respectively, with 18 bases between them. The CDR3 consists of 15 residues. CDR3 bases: TGTGCCAGCAGTGCGACGGGACACCGGTCCGAAAAACTGTTTTTT. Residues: CASSATGHRSEKLFF.

The CDR3 DNA follows: TGTGCCAGCAGCCGGATCCCGGGAGGAGGAGGTGAAAAACTGTTTTTT. Translated: CASSRIPGGGGEKLFF. The chain employs TRBV14 and TRBJ1-4; D is unclear. Germline lookup yields CDR1 SGHDN and CDR2 FVKESK. The CDR3 length is 16 residues. Trimming left V 4 bases short and J 7 bases short, with 19 bases between.

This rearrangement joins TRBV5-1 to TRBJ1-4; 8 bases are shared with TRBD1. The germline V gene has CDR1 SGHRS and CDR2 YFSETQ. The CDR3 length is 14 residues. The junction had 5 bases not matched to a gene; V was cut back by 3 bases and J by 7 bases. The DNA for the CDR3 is TGCGCCAGCAGCTCACGACAGGGGAGTGAAAAACTGTTTTTT. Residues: CASSSRQGSEKLFF.

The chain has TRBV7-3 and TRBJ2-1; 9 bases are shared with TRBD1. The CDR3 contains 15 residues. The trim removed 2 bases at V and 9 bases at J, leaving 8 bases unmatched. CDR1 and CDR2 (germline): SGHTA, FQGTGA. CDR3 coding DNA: TGTGCCAGCAGCTTAGGACAGGGGCAAACCGGTGAGCAGTTCTTC. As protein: CASSLGQGQTGEQFF.

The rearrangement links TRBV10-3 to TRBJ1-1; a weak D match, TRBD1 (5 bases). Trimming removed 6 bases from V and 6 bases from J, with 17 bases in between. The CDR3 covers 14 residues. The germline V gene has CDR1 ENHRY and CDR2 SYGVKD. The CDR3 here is CAISQWGGTPEAFF. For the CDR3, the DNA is TGTGCCATCAGCCAGTGGGGGGGGACCCCTGAAGCTTTCTTT.

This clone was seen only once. The CDR3 coding sequence is TGCGCCAGCAGCTTGGAGGGGGTACCGGACACAGATACGCAGTATTTT. This sequence encodes CASSLEGVPDTDTQYF. The chain links TRBV5-1 to TRBJ2-3, with D maybe TRBD1 (6 bases). Germline V CDR1 and CDR2: SGHRS, YFSETQ. The CDR3 runs 16 residues. Trimming took 0 bases from V and 2 from J, leaving 13 bases between them.